Following are 32 T cell receptor beta chains from one sample sequenced in a study of control samples from healthy donors and cancer patients. Sequenced by immunoSEQ multiplex PCR; TCRdb stores in-frame clones only, minus some. The sample shows about 130,000 clones, roughly nine tenths of them seen only once. The sequenced material came from PBMCs. The receptors shown here come from a man aged 45-65 years with head and neck cancer.

The chain joins TRBV7-9 to TRBJ2-7; no reliable D call. Deletions cut 1 base from V and 2 bases from J, with 9 bases between. CDR1 is SEHNR and CDR2 is FQNEAQ in the germline V gene (reference sequence). The CDR3 loop spans 14 amino acids. The CDR3 spells CASSLGGNTYEQYF. DNA for the CDR3: TGTGCCAGCAGCTTAGGTGGGAACACCTACGAGCAGTACTTC.

The V call is TRBV11-2, the J call TRBJ2-1; D not resolved. The CDR3 runs to 14 residues. Germline CDR1 SGHAT, CDR2 FQNNGV. The V and J ends lost 0 bases and 3 bases respectively, with 6 bases between them. This CDR3 is CASSLDTGYNEQFF. CDR3 nucleotide sequence: TGTGCCAGCAGCTTAGACACCGGCTACAATGAGCAGTTCTTC.

The chain employs TRBV3-1 (or the pseudogene TRBV3-2) and TRBJ2-7, with D tentatively TRBD2 (6 bases). V was clipped by 1 base and J by 3 bases, with 16 bases between them. Per germline, CDR1 LGHDT and CDR2 YNNKEL (reference sequence). There are 16 residues in the CDR3. CDR3 sequence: CASSQVASASIYEQYF. The CDR3 DNA reads TGTGCCAGCAGCCAAGTTGCTAGCGCAAGTATCTACGAGCAGTACTTC.

For this clone: At the DNA level, this CDR3 is encoded by other sequences in the same sample as well. The rearrangement joins TRBV5-1 to TRBJ1-2, with D maybe TRBD1 (5 bases). This CDR3 has 14 residues. V lost 0 bases and J 1 base, leaving 7 bases between the germline ends. Germline V CDR1 and CDR2: SGHRS, YFSETQ. CDR3 sequence: CASSLGDRNYGYTF. The CDR3 coding sequence is TGCGCCAGCAGCTTGGGGGACCGTAACTATGGCTACACCTTC. The full variable domain, rest sourced from reference TRBV5-1 and TRBJ1-2, is KAGVTQTPRYLIKTRGQQVTLSCSPISGHRSVSWYQQTPGQGLQFLFEYFSETQRNKGNFPGRFSGRQFSNSRSEMNVSTLELGDSALYLCASSLGDRNYGYTFGSGTRLTVV.

Here the CDR3 DNA reads TGTGCCACCAGCGAAGTAGAGTCAGGGAACACTGAAGCTTTCTTT. Translation gives CATSEVESGNTEAFF. The rearrangement uses TRBV15 and TRBJ1-1; no definite D call. The length of the CDR3 is 15 residues. Germline CDR1 and CDR2: LNHNV and YYDKDF (reference sequence). Trimming took off 5 bases at V and 1 base at J, with 14 bases between the two ends.

The V call is TRBV6-5, the J call TRBJ1-1, with a tentative D call TRBD1 (6 bases). Germline V gene sequence: CDR1 MNHEY, CDR2 SVGAGI. The germline V and J ends were trimmed by 4 bases and 4 bases, with 19 bases remaining between them. The CDR3 consists of 16 residues. The CDR3 here is CASSSTSTGWSTEAFF. Written as DNA, the CDR3 is TGTGCCAGCAGTTCCACATCCACAGGGTGGAGCACTGAAGCTTTCTTT.

This clone was found once. The chain links TRBV18 to TRBJ1-2, with D perhaps matching TRBD1 (6 bases). Germline V gives CDR1 KGHSH, CDR2 LQKENI. V lost 3 bases and J lost 5, with 7 bases in between. The CDR3 has 12 residues. CDR3 nucleotides: TGTGCCAGCTCACCGGACAGTTATGGCTACACCTTC. It translates to CASSPDSYGYTF.

This chain uses TRBV2 with TRBJ2-5; 8 bases fit TRBD1. From germline, CDR1 is SNHLY and CDR2 FYNNEI. There are 15 residues in the CDR3. The V gene end was trimmed by 5 bases and the J gene end by 0 bases; junction bases not matched to a gene: 5. The chain's CDR3 is CASSFRDRYQETQYF. The CDR3, as DNA: TGTGCCAGCAGTTTTCGGGACAGGTACCAAGAGACCCAGTACTTC.

The count of this clone is one. V gene TRBV28 combines with J gene TRBJ1-1, with D uncertain. The germline CDR1 and CDR2 sequences are MDHEN and SYDVKM. Trimming left V 5 bases short and J 1 base short, with 11 bases between. This CDR3 region has 14 residues. In nucleotides, the CDR3 is TGTGCCAGCAGTCTACCCGGTCCGAACACTGAAGCTTTCTTT. The encoded protein is CASSLPGPNTEAFF.

CDR3 in DNA: TGTGCCAGCAACCTTGGACTAGCTAGCGAGCAGTACTTC. Protein product: CASNLGLASEQYF. The rearrangement joins TRBV6-5 to TRBJ2-7; TRBD2 aligns across 8 bases. With V trimmed by 7 bases and J by 6 bases, 8 bases remained unmatched. The CDR3 is 13 amino acids. Germline V CDR1 and CDR2: MNHEY, SVGAGI.

The sample holds a few counts of this clone. As DNA, the CDR3 is TGCGCCAGCGAAGAGGGGGGGAACTACAATGAGCAGTTCTTC. Protein product: CASEEGGNYNEQFF. V gene TRBV5-1 combines with J gene TRBJ2-1; maybe TRBD2 (7 bases). Germline V CDR1 and CDR2: SGHRS, YFSETQ. The CDR3 has 14 residues. Trimming took off 7 bases at V and 3 bases at J, with 14 bases between the two ends. The full variable domain, completed using reference TRBV5-1 and TRBJ2-1, is KAGVTQTPRYLIKTRGQQVTLSCSPISGHRSVSWYQQTPGQGLQFLFEYFSETQRNKGNFPGRFSGRQFSNSRSEMNVSTLELGDSALYLCASEEGGNYNEQFFGPGTRLTVL.

The chain couples TRBV4-1 to TRBJ2-2, with D possibly TRBD1 on 5 matching bases. The V gene lost 4 bases and the J gene lost 6 bases, with 15 bases spanning the gap. Germline V gene lookup returns CDR1 MGHRA and CDR2 YSYEKL. This CDR3 contains 15 residues. Here the CDR3 DNA reads TGCGCCAGCAGCCGAGAAGAACTGGGGCCCGGGGAGCTGTTTTTT. Translation: CASSREELGPGELFF.

J is TRBJ2-7 and V is TRBV9; D is possibly TRBD2 (6 bases). Trimming cost V 5 bases and J 4 bases, with 16 bases left between them. The germline CDR1 and CDR2 sequences are SGDLS and YYNGEE. CDR3 size: 14 residues. CDR3 DNA sequence: TGTGCCAGCAGTCCCACACTAGCTTCGTACGAGCAGTACTTC. It translates to CASSPTLASYEQYF.

The chain carries TRBV11-2 and TRBJ2-7; the match to TRBD1 covers 8 bases. Germline V gene sequence: CDR1 SGHAT, CDR2 FQNNGV. V shed 6 bases, J shed 5 bases, and the junction held 6 bases outside the gene matches. The CDR3 is 13 residues long. The CDR3 nucleotides read TGTGCCAGCAGAAACCAGGGGGCTCACGAGCAGTACTTC. It yields the protein CASRNQGAHEQYF.

With respect to this clone: The junction and the germline gene differ at one end; a read error may be behind it. The chain uses TRBV5-1 and TRBJ2-5; D possibly matches TRBD1 or TRBD2 (5 bases each). This CDR3 is 19 amino acids long. CDR1 is SGHRS and CDR2 is YFSETQ in the germline V gene. The CDR3 loop is CASSPGLISLDSTQESQYF. Written as DNA, the CDR3 is TGCGCCAGCAGCCCCGGACTCATCTCTTTAGACAGTACCCAAGAGTCCCAGTACTTC. The complete variable domain, with remaining parts taken from reference TRBV5-1 and TRBJ2-5, reads KAGVTQTPRYLIKTRGQQVTLSCSPISGHRSVSWYQQTPGQGLQFLFEYFSETQRNKGNFPGRFSGRQFSNSRSEMNVSTLELGDSALYLCASSPGLISLDSTQESQYFGPGTRLLVL.

The rearrangement links TRBV24-1 to TRBJ2-5; no firm D call. The CDR3 runs 15 residues. Germline CDR1 reads KGHDR; CDR2 reads SFDVKD. Trimming took 1 base from V and 1 from J, leaving 9 bases between them. CDR3 in DNA: TGTGCCACCAGTGATTTAACAGACTTCCAAGAGACCCAGTACTTC. Translation gives CATSDLTDFQETQYF.

This chain uses TRBV3-1 (or the pseudogene TRBV3-2) with TRBJ1-6, with 8 bases identical to TRBD1. The CDR3 extends over 17 amino acids. CDR1 and CDR2 (germline): LGHDT, YNNKEL (reference sequence). J lost 6 bases, V lost 1 base, and 8 bases had no gene match. The CDR3 DNA follows: TGTGCCAGCAGCCAAGTCGCCGGGACAGGAAGTAATTCACCCCTCCACTTT. Translation gives CASSQVAGTGSNSPLHF.

This chain uses TRBV12-3 or TRBV12-4 with TRBJ2-3; D is uncertain. Trimming removed 4 bases at V and 2 bases at J, with 1 base between. The CDR3 has 11 residues. The DNA for the CDR3 is TGTGCCAGCAGTTACACAGATACGCAGTATTTT. As protein: CASSYTDTQYF.

This clone was seen once. CDR3: CASSEAYEQGTYNSPLHF. DNA of the CDR3: TGTGCCAGCAGTGAAGCATACGAACAGGGGACCTATAATTCACCCCTCCACTTT. The chain has TRBV2 and TRBJ1-6; 7 bases map to TRBD1. With 0 bases clipped from V and 2 bases from J, the junction kept 7 bases outside the gene matches. This CDR3 is 18 amino acids long. CDR1 SNHLY and CDR2 FYNNEI come from the germline V gene.

The DNA for the CDR3 is TGTGCCAGCTCGAGGGACTACCAAGAGACCCAGTACTTC. It yields the protein CASSRDYQETQYF. The rearrangement uses TRBV18 and TRBJ2-5; possibly TRBD2 for D (6 bases). Per the germline V gene, CDR1 is KGHSH and CDR2 is LQKENI. This CDR3 has 13 amino acids. V was clipped by 6 bases and J by 0 bases, with 8 bases between them.

The V gene is TRBV28, the J gene TRBJ2-1, with 7 bases fitting TRBD2. The ends lost 3 bases at V and 6 bases at J; junction bases unmatched: 5. Germline V gene lookup returns CDR1 MDHEN and CDR2 SYDVKM. The CDR3 is 14 residues long. DNA for the CDR3: TGTGCCAGCAGTTTGGGAGGGAAAGGCAATGAGCAGTTCTTC. This encodes CASSLGGKGNEQFF.

This clone has just one count. The chain recombines TRBV7-2 with TRBJ2-5, with a weak D call TRBD1 (5 bases). CDR1 is SGHTA and CDR2 is FQGNSA in the germline V gene. This CDR3 comprises 13 residues. The V and J ends lost 5 bases and 2 bases respectively, with 9 bases between them. The CDR3 bases are TGTGCCAGCAGCCGACAGTTACAAGAGACCCAGTACTTC. Amino acids: CASSRQLQETQYF.

The CDR3 reads CASSLKDPVTGELFF. DNA of the CDR3: TGCGCCAGCAGCTTGAAGGACCCGGTCACCGGGGAGCTGTTTTTT. The chain uses TRBV5-1 and TRBJ2-2; D unclear. The V gene's germline CDR1 is SGHRS and CDR2 YFSETQ. The ends were cut back, 1 base at V and 4 bases at J, with 11 bases in the middle. The CDR3 runs to 15 residues.

This chain connects TRBV10-3 to TRBJ2-1, with 11 nucleotides matching TRBD2. Germline V gene lookup returns CDR1 ENHRY and CDR2 SYGVKD. The J segment lost 7 bases and the V segment lost 6 bases, leaving 17 bases of the junction unmatched. CDR3 length: 18 amino acids. The CDR3 sequence: CAIRGDPSGRTIGNEQFF. CDR3 bases: TGTGCCATCAGGGGCGATCCTAGCGGGAGGACCATAGGTAATGAGCAGTTCTTC.

A word on this clone: The sample carries other DNA sequences with the same CDR3. The chain couples TRBV29-1 to TRBJ1-2, with D possibly matching TRBD1 (5 bases). The CDR3 has 13 amino acids. Trimming cost V 4 bases and J 7 bases, with 16 bases left between them. Germline CDR1 and CDR2: SQVTM and ANQGSEA. CDR3 sequence: CSVGPEGQGGYTF. The CDR3 DNA reads TGCAGCGTTGGGCCCGAGGGGCAGGGTGGCTACACCTTC.

This chain connects TRBV6-5 to TRBJ2-3; 7 positions agree with TRBD1. CDR3 size: 14 residues. Losses at the gene ends were 1 base for V and 4 bases for J; bases not matched to a gene: 2. Germline V gene lookup returns CDR1 MNHEY and CDR2 SVGAGI. CDR3 in DNA: TGTGCCAGCAGTTACTACAGGGGCGCAGATACGCAGTATTTT. Translating gives CASSYYRGADTQYF.

The chain joins TRBV7-2 to TRBJ2-1, with 9 bases matching TRBD2. Germline assignment: CDR1 SGHTA and CDR2 FQGNSA. This CDR3 has 14 amino acids. V lost 2 bases and J lost 9; bases outside the gene matches: 5. The CDR3: CASSLLAGAGEQFF. The CDR3 region has the DNA TGTGCCAGCAGCTTATTAGCGGGAGCCGGTGAGCAGTTCTTC. The whole variable domain, remainder taken from reference TRBV7-2 and TRBJ2-1, is GAGVSQSPSNKVTEKGKDVELRCDPISGHTALYWYRQSLGQGLEFLIYFQGNSAPDKSGLPSDRFSAERTGGSVSTLTIQRTQQEDSAVYLCASSLLAGAGEQFFGPGTRLTVL.

The gene calls are TRBV6-5 and TRBJ1-4, with D tentatively TRBD1 (6 bases). The CDR3 is made up of 13 amino acids. Germline loops: CDR1 MNHEY, CDR2 SVGAGI. Trimming removed 7 bases from V and 4 bases from J, with 10 bases in between. This CDR3 is CASKQGYNEKLFF. DNA for the CDR3: TGTGCCAGCAAACAGGGCTATAATGAAAAACTGTTTTTT.

The J gene is TRBJ1-2, the V gene TRBV28, with 9 bases that match TRBD1. The length of the CDR3 is 16 residues. Looked up from germline, CDR1 is MDHEN and CDR2 is SYDVKM. After removal of 1 base from V and 4 bases from J, the junction contained 7 bases not matched to a gene. The CDR3 DNA reads TGTGCCAGCAGTTTATTTTCTGGGACAGGGTTCTATGGCTACACCTTC. The encoded protein is CASSLFSGTGFYGYTF.

This clone was detected only once. This chain uses TRBV28 with TRBJ2-1, with a tentative D call TRBD2 (7 bases). Looked up from germline, CDR1 is MDHEN and CDR2 is SYDVKM. Trimming took 2 bases from V and 3 from J, leaving 20 bases between them. CDR3 length equals 18 residues. The CDR3 coding sequence is TGTGCCAGCAGTTTACCCCCTAGGGGGAGGGCGGGCTACAATGAGCAGTTCTTC. Its translation is CASSLPPRGRAGYNEQFF.

The chain couples TRBV28 to TRBJ1-2; D not certain. V shed 7 bases and J shed 4 bases, with 7 bases lying between them. This CDR3 has 11 residues. Germline V gene sequence: CDR1 MDHEN, CDR2 SYDVKM. CDR3 coding DNA: TGTGCCAGCACCCTTGGCTATGGCTACACCTTC. It translates to CASTLGYGYTF.

The chain carries TRBV6-4 and TRBJ2-4; 12 bases fit TRBD1. V lost 2 bases to trimming and J lost 9 bases; unmatched junction nucleotides: 26. Germline V lookup: CDR1 MRHNA, CDR2 SNTAGT. This CDR3 has 22 amino acids. This CDR3 is CASSDQWMFRDPGDRGRSIQYF. The CDR3 DNA reads as TGTGCCAGCAGTGACCAGTGGATGTTTAGGGACCCCGGGGACAGGGGGCGAAGCATTCAGTACTTC.